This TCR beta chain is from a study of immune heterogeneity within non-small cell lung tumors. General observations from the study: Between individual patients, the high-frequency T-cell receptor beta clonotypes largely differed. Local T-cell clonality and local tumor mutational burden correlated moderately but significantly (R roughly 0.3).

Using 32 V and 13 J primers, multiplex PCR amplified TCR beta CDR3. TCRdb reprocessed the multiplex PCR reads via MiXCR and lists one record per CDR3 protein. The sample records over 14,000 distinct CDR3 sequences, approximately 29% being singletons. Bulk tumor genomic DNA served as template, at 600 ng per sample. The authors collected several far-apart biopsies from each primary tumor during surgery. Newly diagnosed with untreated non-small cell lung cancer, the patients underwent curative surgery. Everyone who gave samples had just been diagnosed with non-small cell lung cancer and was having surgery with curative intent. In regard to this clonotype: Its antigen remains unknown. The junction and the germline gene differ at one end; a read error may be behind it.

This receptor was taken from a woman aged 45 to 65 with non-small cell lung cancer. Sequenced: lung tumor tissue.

The CDR3 protein is CASSPPGPAYNEQLF. The CDR3 nucleotides read TGTGCCAGCAGCCCCCCAGGACCCGCATACAATGAGCAGCTCTTC. The chain employs TRBV9 and TRBJ2-1; the D is unclear. Germline assignment: CDR1 SGDLS and CDR2 YYNGEE. This CDR3 comprises 15 residues.